The present T cell receptor beta chain was sequenced within a study of blood T cell repertoires in COVID-19 (dated by TCRdb to the early 2020s). A note on the overall study: Collaborator samples came from the United States, Italy and Spain and covered acute and convalescent phases of COVID-19. The prospective study material was composed of cDNA or gDNA derived from T cells, B-cell-depleted T cells, or PBMCs. The dataset comprised deeply sampled blood TCRbeta repertoires from subjects exposed to, actively infected with, or recovered from COVID-19. A freely available public database, intended as a resource for researchers studying the immune response to SARS-CoV-2, is where the repertoires were released. Samples came from the ongoing ImmuneRACE study (first 160 participants) plus 1,254 subjects from 6 global collaborators. The sample metadata nearly always contained a de-identified subject ID, COVID-19 status, age in years and sex. HLA class I and class II types, where available, came from metadata supplied by the sample provider rather than from assay-based typing. Overall results and qualifications from the work: The quantity of clinical and demographic metadata differed by source and by participant and was supplied without curation.

Turning to this clone: Its antigen specificity is not known. One base away there is no much larger clone; base qualities are not given.

CDR1 and CDR2, looked up from the germline V gene, are SGHNT and YENEEA. Cut back by 5 bases and 1 base, the V and J ends lie 12 bases apart. Including the terminal cysteine and phenylalanine, the CDR3 comprises 16 residues. Only the CDR3 part of the read is kept: 48 bases, read in frame from the first base. TCRbeta CDR3 regions were amplified from genomic DNA using the immunoSEQ Assay, a bias-controlled multiplex PCR. Processing in the source paper ran as follows. The number of nucleated cells in each sample was estimated from the amplification of reference gene primers within the assay. To quantify the absolute abundance of each unique TCRbeta CDR3 rearrangement, sequence reads were collapsed and filtered. For each sample, productive Simpson clonality was calculated as the square root of Simpson's diversity index over productive rearrangements. The table comes from immuneACCESS by way of TCRdb, which keeps in-frame sequences with V and J called. Part of the clones is missing from these tables; in studies checked, under half for an unresolved V gene and the rest for unknown reasons. The V and J calls and clone size were taken over from that table, and D and trimming were inferred from the DNA. The sample contains about 120,000 clones, roughly 80% of them found a single time. The ten largest clones take up roughly 7.3% of the sample.

Collaborating institutions collected whole blood in K2EDTA tubes following their own protocols. For TCRbeta analysis, collaborator samples were shipped as frozen whole blood, as isolated PBMCs, or as DNA extracted from either sample type. The source material was peripheral blood. The clonotype comes from a human donor in a cohort sampled during active COVID-19. The V and J genes are TRBV11-3 and TRBJ2-6, with the D gene call left open. For the CDR3, the sequence is CASSPHTTSGANVLTF. The nucleotide sequence is given as TGTGCCAGCAGCCCCCACACAACGTCTGGGGCCAACGTCCTGACTTTC.